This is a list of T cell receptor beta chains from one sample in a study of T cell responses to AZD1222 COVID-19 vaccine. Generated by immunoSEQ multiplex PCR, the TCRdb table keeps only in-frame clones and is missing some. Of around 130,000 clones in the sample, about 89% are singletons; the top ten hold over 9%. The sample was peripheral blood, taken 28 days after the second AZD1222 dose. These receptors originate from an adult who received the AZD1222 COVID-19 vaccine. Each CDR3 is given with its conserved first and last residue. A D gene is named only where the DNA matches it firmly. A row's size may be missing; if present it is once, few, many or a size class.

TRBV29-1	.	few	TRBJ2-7	CSVEDGKPGDEQYF	TGCAGCGTTGAAGATGGTAAGCCGGGAGACGAGCAGTACTTC
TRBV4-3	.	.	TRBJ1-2	CASSQDRGDGYTF	TGCGCCAGCAGCCAAGATAGGGGAGACGGCTACACCTTC
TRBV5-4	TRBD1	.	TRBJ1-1	CASSLGAGGDTEAFF	TGTGCCAGCAGCTTGGGGGCAGGGGGCGACACTGAAGCTTTCTTT
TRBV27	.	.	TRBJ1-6	CASRWTNSPLHF	TGTGCCAGCAGATGGACGAATTCACCCCTCCACTTT
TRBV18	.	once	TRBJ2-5	CASSVRDTQETQYF	TGTGCCAGCTCAGTTCGGGACACCCAAGAGACCCAGTACTTC
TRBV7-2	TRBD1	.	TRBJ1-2	CASSLDRAGGYTF	TGTGCCAGCAGCCTTGACAGGGCCGGTGGCTACACCTTC
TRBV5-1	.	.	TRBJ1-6	CASSLAQEHSPLHF	TGCGCCAGCAGCTTGGCCCAGGAACATTCACCCCTCCACTTT
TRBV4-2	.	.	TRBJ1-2	CASSQELRPYGYTF	TGTGCCAGCAGCCAAGAACTCAGACCCTATGGCTACACCTTC
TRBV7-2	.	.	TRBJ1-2	CASSLQTERTLRHGYTF	TGTGCCAGCAGCTTACAGACAGAGAGAACACTGCGGCATGGCTACACCTTC
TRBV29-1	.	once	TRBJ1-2	CSVVVQGLSYGYTF	TGCAGCGTTGTGGTCCAGGGGCTTAGCTATGGCTACACCTTC
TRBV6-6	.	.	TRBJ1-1	CASSPRWGTEAFF	TGTGCCAGCAGCCCCCGGTGGGGCACTGAAGCTTTCTTT
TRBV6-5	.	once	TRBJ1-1	CASSYAQYTEAFF	TGTGCCAGCAGTTACGCCCAGTACACTGAAGCTTTCTTT
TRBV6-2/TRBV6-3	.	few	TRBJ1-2	CASSDPSVTYGYTF	TGTGCCAGCAGTGATCCGTCGGTTACCTATGGCTACACCTTC
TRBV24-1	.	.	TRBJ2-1	CATSDPRRREQFF	TGTGCCACCAGTGATCCCCGACGGCGCGAGCAGTTCTTC
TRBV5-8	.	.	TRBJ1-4	CASSLVGGATNEKLFF	TGTGCCAGCAGCTTGGTTGGGGGCGCGACTAATGAAAAACTGTTTTTT
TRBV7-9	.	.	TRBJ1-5	CASSVGGSNQPQHF	TGTGCCAGCAGCGTAGGGGGTAGCAATCAGCCCCAGCATTTT
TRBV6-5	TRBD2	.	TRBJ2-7	CASTPGGSRYEQYF	TGTGCCAGCACCCCGGGCGGGAGCAGGTACGAGCAGTACTTC
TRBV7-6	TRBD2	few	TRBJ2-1	CASSLGGGRALDEQFF	TGTGCCAGCAGCTTAGGTGGCGGGAGGGCATTGGATGAGCAGTTCTTC
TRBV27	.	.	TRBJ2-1	CASSFETGEYNEQFF	TGTGCCAGCAGTTTTGAAACAGGAGAATACAATGAGCAGTTCTTC
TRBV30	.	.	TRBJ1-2	CAWSDPGRGRLDGYTF	TGTGCCTGGAGTGACCCCGGTAGGGGTAGACTGGATGGCTACACCTTC
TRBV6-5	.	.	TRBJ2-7	CASSAQLSSYEQYF	TGTGCCAGCAGCGCCCAGTTGAGCTCCTACGAGCAGTACTTC
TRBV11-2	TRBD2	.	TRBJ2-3	CASSLSGGGYADTQYF	TGTGCCAGCAGCTTATCGGGGGGGGGCTACGCAGATACGCAGTATTTT
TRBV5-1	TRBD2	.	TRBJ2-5	CASSPMGTSVQETQYF	TGCGCCAGCAGCCCGATGGGGACTAGCGTCCAAGAGACCCAGTACTTC
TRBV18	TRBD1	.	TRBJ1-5	CASSPSGTVRPQHF	TGTGCCAGCTCACCATCCGGGACAGTCAGGCCCCAGCATTTT
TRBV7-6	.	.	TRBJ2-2	CASSSPRAGNTGELFF	TGTGCCAGCAGCTCACCCCGCGCCGGGAACACCGGGGAGCTGTTTTTT
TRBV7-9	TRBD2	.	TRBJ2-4	CASSLKGLASAKNIQYF	TGTGCCAGCAGCTTAAAGGGACTAGCATCAGCCAAAAACATTCAGTACTTC
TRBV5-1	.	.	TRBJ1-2	CASSPELGLGYTF	TGCGCCAGCAGCCCCGAGCTAGGGCTTGGCTACACCTTC
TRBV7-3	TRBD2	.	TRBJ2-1	CASTLTGRRYNEQFF	TGTGCCAGCACCCTTACCGGGAGGCGTTACAATGAGCAGTTCTTC
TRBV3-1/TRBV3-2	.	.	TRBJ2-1	CASSQEDYEQFF	TGTGCCAGCAGCCAAGAGGACTATGAGCAGTTCTTC
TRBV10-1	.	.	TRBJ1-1	CASIKVTEAFF	TGCGCCAGTATAAAGGTCACTGAAGCTTTCTTT